The TCR beta chain under discussion was sequenced for a study of blood T cell repertoires in COVID-19 (dated by TCRdb to the early 2020s). Regarding the research as a whole: The collaborator samples originated in the United States, Italy and Spain and spanned the acute and convalescent phases of COVID-19. The prospective study material was composed of cDNA or gDNA derived from T cells, B-cell-depleted T cells, or PBMCs. The dataset comprised deeply sampled blood TCRbeta repertoires from subjects exposed to, actively infected with, or recovered from COVID-19. A freely available public database, intended as a resource for researchers studying the immune response to SARS-CoV-2, is where the repertoires were released. The samples were drawn from two sources: the first 160 participants of the ongoing ImmuneRACE study, and 950 to 1,500 subjects contributed by 6 global collaborators. Sample metadata almost always included a de-identified subject ID, COVID-19 status, age in years and sex. Where available, HLA class I and class II types were obtained from metadata supplied by the sample provider rather than from assay-based typing. Paper-wide results and their limitations: Clinical and demographic metadata were provided uncurated, with the amount varying by source and participant.

TCRbeta CDR3 regions were amplified from genomic DNA using the immunoSEQ Assay, a bias-controlled multiplex PCR. The published analysis was carried out like this. Nucleated cell counts per sample were estimated from amplification of reference gene primers within the assay. To quantify the absolute abundance of each unique TCRbeta CDR3 rearrangement, sequence reads were collapsed and filtered. Productive Simpson clonality was computed per sample as the square root of Simpson's diversity index over productive rearrangements. TCRdb retrieved this table from immuneACCESS and kept in-frame rearrangements only. Not all clones are present; in checked studies, unresolved V genes account for under half, and no reason is known for the remainder. V, J and clone size reflect that table, while D and trimming were determined from the DNA. Present in this sample are tens of thousands of clones, about four fifths of which were seen just once. The ten largest make up 5% to 6% of the sample.

This clone was found a few times. No cognate antigen has been identified for it. No much larger clonotype is one base removed from it; base qualities were not supplied. The same CDR3 arises from other DNA sequences in this sample as well. Each collaborating institution followed its own protocols to collect whole blood in K2EDTA tubes. For TCRbeta analysis, collaborator samples were shipped as frozen whole blood, as isolated PBMCs, or as DNA extracted from either sample type. The CDR3, from cysteine to phenylalanine, totals 15 residues. The DNA shown is the 45-base CDR3, in frame from base 1. V is shortened by 3 bases, J by 1 base, and the region joining them spans 7 bases. In the germline V gene, CDR1 corresponds to SGHTA and CDR2 to FQGNSA.

Sample: peripheral blood. The TCR sequence derives from a woman at least 80 years old with active or convalescent COVID-19. The rearrangement joined TRBV7-2 to TRBJ1-6, with a tentative D gene TRBD1 over 5 matching bases. For the CDR3, the sequence is CASSFPGSYNSPLHF. The DNA reads as follows: TGTGCCAGCAGCTTCCCAGGGTCCTATAATTCACCCCTCCACTTT.